This entry describes one T cell receptor (beta chain). Its recognized antigen is unknown. Base quality data are lacking; no much larger clone is found one base away. CDR1 and CDR2 were assigned from the germline V gene as MNHNS and SASEGT. From cysteine to phenylalanine, the CDR3 is 18 amino acids long. The DNA shown is the 54-base CDR3, in frame from base 1. The germline ends are 21 bases apart after V is trimmed by 3 bases and J by 2 bases. These data belong to a study of patients and donors after allogeneic stem cell transplantation (dated by TCRdb to about 2020). The library was built by means of RT-PCR. The data were produced on a NextSeq 550. Clones were called with MiXCR by TCRdb after fastp trimmed the public reads at Q25, and only in-frame beta chains were retained. A single entry per CDR3 protein holds the most common genes and DNA from its merged rows. Across this sample there are around 160,000 distinct CDR3 sequences, with around 28% seen only once. Less than 3.5% of the sample belongs to the ten largest clones.

This receptor chain uses TRBV6-1 and TRBJ2-3; no D gene is confidently identified. The sequence derives from a human donor who was either an allogeneic HSCT recipient or a stem cell or donor lymphocyte infusion donor (not recorded which). It is not recorded whose cells these are; they may come from a transplant donor. The source material was blood, either unsorted or a sorted T cell fraction (not recorded which). The DNA reads TGTGCCAGCAGTGAGCTACTTACCACTTTCTGGAACACAGATACGCAGTATTTT. It codes for CASSELLTTFWNTDTQYF.